These 7 T cell receptor beta chains originate from one sample sequenced in a study of blood T cell repertoires in COVID-19. TCRdb's copy holds only in-frame clones and misses some; the assay was immunoSEQ multiplex PCR. Of approximately 300,000 clones in the sample, approximately 85% were seen once. Source material: peripheral blood. The receptors come from a woman aged 45-60 years with acute or convalescent COVID-19.

The chain joins TRBV5-4 to TRBJ1-2; D not certain. The CDR3 has 14 amino acids. The V gene lost 1 base and the J gene lost 0 bases, with 7 bases spanning the gap. CDR1 is SGHNT and CDR2 is YYREEE in the germline V gene (reference sequence). CDR3 loop: CASSLFLSNYGYTF. CDR3 bases: TGTGCCAGCAGCTTGTTTCTCTCTAACTATGGCTACACCTTC.

The chain joins TRBV29-1 to TRBJ2-1; TRBD2 matches at 12 bases. With V trimmed by 6 bases and J by 6 bases, 3 bases remained unmatched. The CDR3 length is 13 residues. Germline V gene lookup returns CDR1 SQVTM and CDR2 ANQGSEA. CDR3 coding DNA: TGCAGCGTCCGGACTAGCGGGATCAATGAGCAGTTCTTC. This sequence encodes CSVRTSGINEQFF.

The chain has TRBV28 and TRBJ2-7; TRBD2 aligns across 7 bases. The CDR3 length is 16 residues. The V segment lost 6 bases and the J segment 3 bases; nucleotides outside the gene matches: 14. Germline CDR1 and CDR2: MDHEN and SYDVKM. This CDR3 reads CASSPGGAAGFYEQYF. The CDR3 DNA is TGTGCCAGCAGCCCGGGGGGTGCAGCGGGATTCTACGAGCAGTACTTC.

The V gene is TRBV28, the J gene TRBJ2-6; a weak D match, TRBD2 (6 bases). Trimming cost V 4 bases and J 4 bases, with 11 bases left between them. In germline, CDR1 is MDHEN, CDR2 SYDVKM. CDR3 length equals 15 residues. The CDR3 sequence: CASSSGGAGANVLTF. As DNA, the CDR3 is TGTGCCAGCAGTTCCGGGGGAGCCGGGGCCAACGTCCTGACTTTC.

The V and J genes are TRBV7-9 and TRBJ2-7; 7 positions agree with TRBD2. Germline CDR1 SEHNR, CDR2 FQNEAQ (reference sequence). Trimming cost V 3 bases and J 0 bases; bases outside gene matches: 8. The CDR3 contains 16 residues. CDR3 loop: CASSFRLGLDSYEQYF. The CDR3 DNA reads TGTGCCAGCAGCTTTAGACTCGGACTAGACTCCTACGAGCAGTACTTC.

The rearrangement links TRBV5-1 to TRBJ2-2; no reliable D call. V was cut by 2 bases and J by 0 bases, with 11 bases left in between. Germline lookup yields CDR1 SGHRS and CDR2 YFSETQ. The CDR3 is 16 residues long. CDR3 sequence reads: CASSFPGITNTGELFF. The DNA of the CDR3 is TGCGCCAGCAGCTTCCCAGGAATTACGAACACCGGGGAGCTGTTTTTT.

CDR3 loop: CASSLGQGIQETQYF. DNA of the CDR3: TGTGCCAGCAGCTTAGGACAGGGAATCCAAGAGACCCAGTACTTC. This chain links TRBV7-9 with TRBJ2-5, with 7 nucleotides matching TRBD1. Looked up from germline, CDR1 is SEHNR and CDR2 is FQNEAQ (reference sequence). Unmatched junction bases numbered 3, after V lost 1 base and J lost 1 base. The CDR3 length is 15 residues.